A selection of T cell receptor beta chains follows, all from one sample in a study of technical replicates of blood from a handful of donors. This table comes from immunoSEQ multiplex PCR, and its TCRdb copy is limited to in-frame clones, with some not included. The sample has 50,000 to 80,000 clones; 75% to 90% are singletons. Material: PBMCs. The receptors derive from a human donor in good health. Some clones in this sample may be carry-over from other donors' samples. Both conserved end residues are part of each CDR3. The D gene is left open where the match is weak. Not every row has a clone size; where given, it reads once, few, many or a size class.

V gene,J gene,clone size,D gene,CDR3 DNA,CDR3 protein
TRBV10-3,TRBJ2-2,.,TRBD1,TGTGCCATCAGGCCGGGACAGGATACCGGGGAGCTGTTTTTT,CAIRPGQDTGELFF
TRBV11-2,TRBJ2-7,once,TRBD1,TGTGCCAGCAGCTCAATTGGGGACAGACCGGACGAGCAGTACTTC,CASSSIGDRPDEQYF
TRBV5-1,TRBJ2-1,.,TRBD2,TGCGCCAGCAGCATTAGCGGGAATGAGCAGTTCTTC,CASSISGNEQFF
TRBV5-1,TRBJ2-2,.,TRBD1,TGCGCCAGCAGCTTGGGGACAGGGGCCAACACCGGGGAGCTGTTTTTT,CASSLGTGANTGELFF
TRBV4-2,TRBJ1-2,.,.,TGTGCCAGCAGCGAGCGTAACTATGGCTACACCTTC,CASSERNYGYTF
TRBV5-4,TRBJ2-3,.,.,TGTGCCAGCAGCTTGGCCCAACGTCGGACAGATACGCAGTATTTT,CASSLAQRRTDTQYF
TRBV19,TRBJ2-1,.,.,TGTGCCAGTAGTATCATCCCCGGCAATGAGCAGTTCTTC,CASSIIPGNEQFF
TRBV5-1,TRBJ1-2,.,.,TGCGCCAGCAGCTTGGATAACGATGGCTGCACCTTC,CASSLDNDGCTF
TRBV5-1,TRBJ2-5,.,TRBD2,TGCGCCAGCAGCACTAGCGGGGGTGGAGAGACCCAGTACTTC,CASSTSGGGETQYF
TRBV4-2,TRBJ2-2,.,.,TGTGCCAGCAGCCAAGAGGGCCGGACCGGGGAGCTGTTTTTT,CASSQEGRTGELFF